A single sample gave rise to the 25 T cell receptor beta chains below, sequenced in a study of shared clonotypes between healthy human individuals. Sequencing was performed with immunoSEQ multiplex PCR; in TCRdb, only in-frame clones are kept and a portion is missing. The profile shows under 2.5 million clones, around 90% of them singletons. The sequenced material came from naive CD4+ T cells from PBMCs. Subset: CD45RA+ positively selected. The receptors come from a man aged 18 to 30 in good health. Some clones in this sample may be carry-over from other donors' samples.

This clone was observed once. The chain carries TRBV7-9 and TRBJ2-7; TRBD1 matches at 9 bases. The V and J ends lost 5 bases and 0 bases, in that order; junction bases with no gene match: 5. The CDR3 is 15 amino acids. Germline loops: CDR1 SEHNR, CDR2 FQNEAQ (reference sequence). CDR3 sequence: CASSPNRGLSYEQYF. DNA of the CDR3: TGTGCCAGCAGCCCTAACAGGGGGCTCTCCTACGAGCAGTACTTC.

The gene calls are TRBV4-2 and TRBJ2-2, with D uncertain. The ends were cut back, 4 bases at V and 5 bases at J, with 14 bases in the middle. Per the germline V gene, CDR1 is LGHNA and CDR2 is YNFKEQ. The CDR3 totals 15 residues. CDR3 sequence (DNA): TGTGCCAGCAGCCGCAGCCCTCCCGCAACCGGGGAGCTGTTTTTT. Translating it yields CASSRSPPATGELFF.

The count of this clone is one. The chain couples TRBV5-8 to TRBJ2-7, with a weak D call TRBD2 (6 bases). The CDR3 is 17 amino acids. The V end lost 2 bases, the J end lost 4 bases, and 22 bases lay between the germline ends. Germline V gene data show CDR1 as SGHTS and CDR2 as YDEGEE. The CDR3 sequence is CASSFRLGSSPWYEQYF. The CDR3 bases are TGTGCCAGCAGCTTCCGCCTCGGGAGCTCCCCTTGGTACGAGCAGTACTTC.

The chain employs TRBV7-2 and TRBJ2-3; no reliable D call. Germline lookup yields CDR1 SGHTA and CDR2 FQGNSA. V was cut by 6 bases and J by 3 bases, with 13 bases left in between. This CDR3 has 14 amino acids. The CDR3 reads CASSPPGATDTQYF. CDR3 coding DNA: TGTGCCAGCAGTCCCCCTGGTGCAACAGATACGCAGTATTTT.

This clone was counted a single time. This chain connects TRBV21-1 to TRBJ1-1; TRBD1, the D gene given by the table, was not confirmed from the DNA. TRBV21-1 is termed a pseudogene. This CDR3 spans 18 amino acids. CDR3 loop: CASSARGQGVLGNTEAFF. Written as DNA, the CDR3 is TGTGCCAGCTCTGCGAGGGGGCAGGGAGTACTGGGGAACACTGAAGCTTTCTTT.

In DNA form, the CDR3 reads TGTGCCAGCGCGCCATTTCTGGGGACAGGGGATAATCAGCCCCAGCATTTT. Translating it yields CASAPFLGTGDNQPQHF. This chain links TRBV28 with TRBJ1-5; 10 bases are shared with TRBD1. The CDR3 runs to 17 residues. Trimming removed 8 bases from V and 4 bases from J; junction bases left unmatched: 14. The germline CDR1 and CDR2 sequences are MDHEN and SYDVKM. The variable domain in full, with the rest retrieved from reference TRBV28 and TRBJ1-5, is DVKVTQSSRYLVKRTGEKVFLECVQDMDHENMFWYRQDPGLGLRLIYFSYDVKMKEKGDIPEGYSVSREKKERFSLILESASTNQTSMYLCASAPFLGTGDNQPQHFGDGTRLSIL.

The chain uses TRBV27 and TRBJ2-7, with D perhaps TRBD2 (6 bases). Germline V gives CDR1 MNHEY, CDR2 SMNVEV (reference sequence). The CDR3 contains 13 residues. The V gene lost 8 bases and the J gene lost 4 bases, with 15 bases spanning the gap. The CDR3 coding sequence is TGTGCCAGCGGCGTTGCGGGGTTATACGAGCAGTACTTC. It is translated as CASGVAGLYEQYF.

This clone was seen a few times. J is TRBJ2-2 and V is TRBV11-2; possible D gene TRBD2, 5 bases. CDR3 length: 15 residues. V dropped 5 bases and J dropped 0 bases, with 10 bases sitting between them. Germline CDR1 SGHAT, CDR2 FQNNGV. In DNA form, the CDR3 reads TGTGCCAGCAGCCCAGCCGGGGCGAACACCGGGGAGCTGTTTTTT. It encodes CASSPAGANTGELFF.

The CDR3 DNA is TGTGCCAGCACTGCCTCAGGGGCTACAGATACGCAGTATTTT. Translating it yields CASTASGATDTQYF. This rearrangement joins TRBV7-9 to TRBJ2-3; a weak D match, TRBD1 (6 bases). The CDR3 is 14 amino acids. Germline V gene data show CDR1 as SEHNR and CDR2 as FQNEAQ (reference sequence). V lost 7 bases and J 3 bases, leaving 14 bases between the germline ends.

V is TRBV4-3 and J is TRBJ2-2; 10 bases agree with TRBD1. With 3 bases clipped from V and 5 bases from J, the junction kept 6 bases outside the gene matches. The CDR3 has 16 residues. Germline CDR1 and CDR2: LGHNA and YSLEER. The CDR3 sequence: CASSHGTGDRTGELFF. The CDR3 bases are TGCGCCAGCAGCCATGGGACAGGGGATCGGACCGGGGAGCTGTTTTTT.

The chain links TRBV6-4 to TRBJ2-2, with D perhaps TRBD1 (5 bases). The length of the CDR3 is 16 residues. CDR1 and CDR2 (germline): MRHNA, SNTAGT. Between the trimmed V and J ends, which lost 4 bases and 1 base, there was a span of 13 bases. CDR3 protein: CASSAFRTGNTGELFF. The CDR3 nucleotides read TGTGCCAGCAGTGCTTTCCGAACAGGGAACACCGGGGAGCTGTTTTTT.

The CDR3 spells CASRVRYEQYF. CDR3 DNA sequence: TGTGCCAGCAGGGTTCGGTACGAGCAGTACTTC. The chain combines TRBV28 with TRBJ2-7; no firm D call. Between the trimmed V and J ends, which lost 6 bases and 4 bases, there was a span of 7 bases. CDR1 MDHEN and CDR2 SYDVKM come from the germline V gene. The CDR3 is 11 residues long.

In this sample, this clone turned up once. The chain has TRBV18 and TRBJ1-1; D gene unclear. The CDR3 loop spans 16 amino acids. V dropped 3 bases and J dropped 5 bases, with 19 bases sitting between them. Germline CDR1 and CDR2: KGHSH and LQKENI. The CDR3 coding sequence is TGTGCCAGCTCACCGCCCTTGCTAGAAAGTCGGACTGAAGCTTTCTTT. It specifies CASSPPLLESRTEAFF.

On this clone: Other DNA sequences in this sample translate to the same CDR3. Here the CDR3 DNA reads TGTGCCTGGAGTGTTAGGGGTAATTCACCCCTCCACTTT. Its translation is CAWSVRGNSPLHF. The genes are TRBV30 and TRBJ1-6; D possibly corresponds to TRBD1 (5 bases). With 0 bases removed from V and 6 bases from J, the gap between germline ends came to 6 bases. CDR3 length equals 13 residues. The germline CDR1 and CDR2 sequences are GTSNPN and SVGIG (reference sequence).

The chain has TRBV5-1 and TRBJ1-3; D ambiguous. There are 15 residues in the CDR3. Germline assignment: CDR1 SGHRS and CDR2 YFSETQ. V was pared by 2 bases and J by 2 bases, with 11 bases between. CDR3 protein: CASSLRESTGNTIYF. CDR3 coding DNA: TGCGCCAGCAGCTTAAGGGAGTCAACTGGAAACACCATATATTTT.

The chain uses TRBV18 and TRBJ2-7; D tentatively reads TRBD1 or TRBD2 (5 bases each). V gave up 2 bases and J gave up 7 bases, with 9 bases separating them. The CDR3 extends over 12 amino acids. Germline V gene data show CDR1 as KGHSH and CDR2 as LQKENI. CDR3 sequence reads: CASSPRGEEQYF. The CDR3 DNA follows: TGTGCCAGCTCACCAAGGGGAGAAGAGCAGTACTTC.

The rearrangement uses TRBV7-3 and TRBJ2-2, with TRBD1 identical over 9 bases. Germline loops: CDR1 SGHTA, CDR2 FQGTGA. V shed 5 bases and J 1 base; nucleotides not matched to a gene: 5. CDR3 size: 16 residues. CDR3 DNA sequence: TGTGCCAGCAGCGCGGGACAGGGAGTGAACACCGGGGAGCTGTTTTTT. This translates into CASSAGQGVNTGELFF.

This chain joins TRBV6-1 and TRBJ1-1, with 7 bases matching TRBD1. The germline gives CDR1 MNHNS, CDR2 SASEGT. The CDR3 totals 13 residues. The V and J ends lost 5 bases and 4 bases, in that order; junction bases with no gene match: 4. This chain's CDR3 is CASSFWTGTEAFF. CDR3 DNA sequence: TGTGCCAGCAGTTTTTGGACAGGCACTGAAGCTTTCTTT.

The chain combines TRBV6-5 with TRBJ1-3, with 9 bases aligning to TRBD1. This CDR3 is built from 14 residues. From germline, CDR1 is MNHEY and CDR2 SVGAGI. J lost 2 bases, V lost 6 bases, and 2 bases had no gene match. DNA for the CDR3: TGTGCCAGCAGCCGGACAGGGGCTGGAAACACCATATATTTT. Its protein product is CASSRTGAGNTIYF.

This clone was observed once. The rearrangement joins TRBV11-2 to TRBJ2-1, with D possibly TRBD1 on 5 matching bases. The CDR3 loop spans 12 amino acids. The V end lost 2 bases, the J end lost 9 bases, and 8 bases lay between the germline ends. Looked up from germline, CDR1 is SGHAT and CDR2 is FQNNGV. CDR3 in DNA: TGTGCCAGCAGCTTACAGGGTGGTGAGCAGTTCTTC. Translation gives CASSLQGGEQFF.

The CDR3 loop is CASSNRPTEAFF. As DNA, the CDR3 is TGTGCCAGTAGTAATAGGCCGACTGAAGCTTTCTTT. The V and J genes are TRBV19 and TRBJ1-1; D unclear. The CDR3 has 12 amino acids. V was clipped by 4 bases and J by 5 bases, with 8 bases between them. In germline, CDR1 is LNHDA, CDR2 SQIVND (reference sequence).

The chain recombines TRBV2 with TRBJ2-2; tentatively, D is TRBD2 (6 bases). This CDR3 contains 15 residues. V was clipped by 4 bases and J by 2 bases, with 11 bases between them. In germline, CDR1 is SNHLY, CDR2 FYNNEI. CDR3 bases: TGTGCCAGCAGTGTAGCGGAACTTAACACCGGGGAGCTGTTTTTT. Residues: CASSVAELNTGELFF.

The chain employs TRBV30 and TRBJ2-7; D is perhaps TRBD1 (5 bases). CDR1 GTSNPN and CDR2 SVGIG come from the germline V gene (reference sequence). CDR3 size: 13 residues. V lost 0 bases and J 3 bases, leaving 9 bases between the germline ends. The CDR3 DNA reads TGTGCCTGGAGTGTAGACAGACACTACGAGCAGTACTTC. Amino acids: CAWSVDRHYEQYF.

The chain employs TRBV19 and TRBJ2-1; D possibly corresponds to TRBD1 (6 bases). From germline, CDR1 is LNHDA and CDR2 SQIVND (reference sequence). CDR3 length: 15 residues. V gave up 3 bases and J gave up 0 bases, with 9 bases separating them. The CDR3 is CASSMGTLSYNEQFF. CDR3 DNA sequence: TGTGCCAGTAGTATGGGGACACTCTCCTACAATGAGCAGTTCTTC.

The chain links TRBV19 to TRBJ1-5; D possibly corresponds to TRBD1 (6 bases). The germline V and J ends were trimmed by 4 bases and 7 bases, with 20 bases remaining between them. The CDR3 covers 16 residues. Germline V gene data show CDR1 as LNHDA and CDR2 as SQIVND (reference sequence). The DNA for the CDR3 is TGTGCCAGTAGTAACCCCCGCCTGGGGGGCGGGCAGCCCCAGCATTTT. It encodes CASSNPRLGGGQPQHF.